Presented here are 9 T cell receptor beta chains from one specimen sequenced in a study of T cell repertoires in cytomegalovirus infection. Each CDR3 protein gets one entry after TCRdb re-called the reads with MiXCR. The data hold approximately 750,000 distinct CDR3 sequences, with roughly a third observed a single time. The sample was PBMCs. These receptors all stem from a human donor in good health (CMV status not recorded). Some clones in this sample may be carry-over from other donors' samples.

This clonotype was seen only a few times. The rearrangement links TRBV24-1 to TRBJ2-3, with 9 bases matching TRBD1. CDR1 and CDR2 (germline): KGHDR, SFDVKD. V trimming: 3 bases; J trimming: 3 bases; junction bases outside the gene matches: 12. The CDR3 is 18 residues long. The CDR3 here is CATSDVPGQGLVTDTQYF. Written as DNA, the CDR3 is TGTGCCACCAGTGATGTCCCGGGACAGGGTTTGGTTACAGATACGCAGTATTTT.

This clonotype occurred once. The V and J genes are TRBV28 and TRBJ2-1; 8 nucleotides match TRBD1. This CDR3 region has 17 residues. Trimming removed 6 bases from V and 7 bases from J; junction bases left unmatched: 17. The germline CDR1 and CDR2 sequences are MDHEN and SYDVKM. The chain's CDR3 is CASRRQGTCSGLNEQFF. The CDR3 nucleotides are TGTGCCAGCAGGCGACAGGGGACCTGTTCGGGGCTAAATGAGCAGTTCTTC.

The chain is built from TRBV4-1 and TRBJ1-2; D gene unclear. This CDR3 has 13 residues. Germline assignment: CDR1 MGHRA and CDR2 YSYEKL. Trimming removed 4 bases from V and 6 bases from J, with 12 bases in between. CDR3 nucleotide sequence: TGCGCCAGCAGCCCGGAGAGGGAGAATGGCTACACCTTC. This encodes CASSPERENGYTF.

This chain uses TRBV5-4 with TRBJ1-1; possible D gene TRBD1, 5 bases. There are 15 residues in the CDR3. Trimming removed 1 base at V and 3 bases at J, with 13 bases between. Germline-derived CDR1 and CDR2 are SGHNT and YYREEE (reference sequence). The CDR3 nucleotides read TGTGCCAGCAGCTTGAAGCCAGGGTGGGACACTGAAGCTTTCTTT. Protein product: CASSLKPGWDTEAFF.

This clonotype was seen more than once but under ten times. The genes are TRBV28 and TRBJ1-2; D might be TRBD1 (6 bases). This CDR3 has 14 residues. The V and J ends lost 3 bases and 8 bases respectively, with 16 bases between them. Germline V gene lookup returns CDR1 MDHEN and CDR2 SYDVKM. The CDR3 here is CASSLVGQPGGYTF. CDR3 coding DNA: TGTGCCAGCAGTTTGGTTGGACAGCCTGGCGGCTACACCTTC.

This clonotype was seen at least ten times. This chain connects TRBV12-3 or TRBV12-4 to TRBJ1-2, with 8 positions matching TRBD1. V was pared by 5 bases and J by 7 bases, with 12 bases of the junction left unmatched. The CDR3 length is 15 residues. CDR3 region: CASSLRGPGRSGYTF. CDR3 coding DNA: TGTGCCAGCAGTCTCAGGGGGCCGGGACGCAGTGGCTACACCTTC.

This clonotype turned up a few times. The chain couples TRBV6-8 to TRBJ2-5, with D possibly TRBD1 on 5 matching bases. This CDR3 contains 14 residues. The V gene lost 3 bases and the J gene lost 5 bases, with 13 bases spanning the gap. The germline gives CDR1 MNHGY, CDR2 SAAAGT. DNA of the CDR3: TGTGCCAGCAGTTATGGCGTGGGGCGGGAGACCCAGTACTTC. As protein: CASSYGVGRETQYF.

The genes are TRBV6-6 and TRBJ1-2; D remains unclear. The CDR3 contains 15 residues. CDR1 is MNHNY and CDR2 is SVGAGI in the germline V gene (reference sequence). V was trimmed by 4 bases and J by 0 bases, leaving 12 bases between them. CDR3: CASSSQSGSNYGYTF. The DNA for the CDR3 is TGTGCCAGCAGTTCACAATCCGGGTCTAACTATGGCTACACCTTC.

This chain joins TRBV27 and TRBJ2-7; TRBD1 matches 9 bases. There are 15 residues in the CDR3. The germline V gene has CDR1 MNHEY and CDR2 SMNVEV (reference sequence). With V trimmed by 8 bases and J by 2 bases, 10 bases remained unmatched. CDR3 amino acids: CASSPLRTGAYEQYF. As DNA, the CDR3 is TGTGCCAGCTCTCCCCTCCGGACAGGGGCCTACGAGCAGTACTTC.